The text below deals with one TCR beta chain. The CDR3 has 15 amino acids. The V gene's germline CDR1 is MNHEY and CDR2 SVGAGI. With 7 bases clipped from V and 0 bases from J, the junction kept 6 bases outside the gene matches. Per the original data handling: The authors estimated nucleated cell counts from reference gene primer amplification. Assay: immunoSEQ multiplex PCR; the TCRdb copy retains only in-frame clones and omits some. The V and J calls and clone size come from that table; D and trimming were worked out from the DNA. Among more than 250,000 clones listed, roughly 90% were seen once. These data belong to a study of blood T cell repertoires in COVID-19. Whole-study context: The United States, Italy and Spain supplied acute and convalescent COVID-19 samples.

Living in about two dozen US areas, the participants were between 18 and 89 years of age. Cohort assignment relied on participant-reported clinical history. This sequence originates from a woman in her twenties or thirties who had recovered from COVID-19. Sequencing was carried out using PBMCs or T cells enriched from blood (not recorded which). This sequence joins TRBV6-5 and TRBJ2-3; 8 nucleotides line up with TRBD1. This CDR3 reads CASTRQGMSTDTQYF. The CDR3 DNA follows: TGTGCCAGCACGAGACAGGGGATGAGCACAGATACGCAGTATTTT.